The source of this T cell receptor beta chain is a study of hypomethylating agent response in myelodysplastic syndrome. In the study overall: The mean patient age was roughly 72 +/- 6.3 years, and diploid cytogenetics predominated. Non-responders met neither complete response nor hematologic improvement criteria, which defined response.

A remark on this clone: Its antigen is still unknown.

The protocol was immunoSEQ multiplex PCR, while the TCRdb copy is restricted to in-frame clones and leaves out a portion. The table records over a thousand clones, 77% of them present only once. Between the trimmed V and J ends, which lost 4 bases and 4 bases, there was a span of 15 bases. The CDR3 totals 15 residues. The germline gives CDR1 SGHTS, CDR2 YDEGEE. The analysis used unsorted bulk bone marrow, not T-cell subsets. Study-wide results and limits: Non-responders showed more contracted clonotypes post-treatment, while responders showed more novel ones.

This receptor was identified in a human donor with myelodysplastic syndrome. Here the sequenced sample was bone marrow, taken before or after starting hypomethylating agent treatment for myelodysplastic syndrome (not recorded which). This sequence joins TRBV5-8 and TRBJ2-1, with a weak D call TRBD1 (8 bases). Here the CDR3 reads CASSAGQGGYNEQFF. CDR3 coding DNA: TGTGCCAGCAGCGCAGGACAGGGAGGGTACAATGAGCAGTTCTTC.